This entry describes one T cell receptor beta chain. This record belongs to a study of blood T cell repertoires in COVID-19. Looking at the study overall: Sources were T cells, B-cell-depleted T cells, or PBMCs; the material itself was cDNA or gDNA.

Trimming left V 8 bases short and J 6 bases short, with 17 bases between. This CDR3 has 13 residues. CDR1 SNHLY and CDR2 FYNNEI come from the germline V gene. TCRdb's copy holds only in-frame clones and misses some; the assay was immunoSEQ multiplex PCR. The table has some 9,900 clones, 80% to 90% seen once; the top ten hold about 6%. This rearrangement joins TRBV2 to TRBJ2-7; tentative D call: TRBD1 (5 bases). This TCR was recovered from a human donor in a cohort sampled during active COVID-19. Material: peripheral blood. The CDR3 sequence: CASVAGFSLEQYF. The CDR3 DNA reads TGTGCCAGCGTAGCAGGGTTTTCCCTCGAGCAGTACTTC.